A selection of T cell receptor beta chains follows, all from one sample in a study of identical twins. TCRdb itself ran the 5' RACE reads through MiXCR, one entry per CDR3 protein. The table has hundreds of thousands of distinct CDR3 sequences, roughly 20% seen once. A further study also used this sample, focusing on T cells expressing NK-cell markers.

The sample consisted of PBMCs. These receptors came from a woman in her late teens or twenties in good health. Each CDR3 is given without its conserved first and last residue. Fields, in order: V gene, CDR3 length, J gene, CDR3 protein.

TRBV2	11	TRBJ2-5	ASSAAGEETQY
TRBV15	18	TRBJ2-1	ATSREKGLAGRSSYNEQF
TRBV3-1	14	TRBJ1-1	ASSQGVAPRGSEAF
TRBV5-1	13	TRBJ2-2	ASSLGPPNTGELF
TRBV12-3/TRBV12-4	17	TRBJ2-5	ASRGTSGSLGWAEETQY
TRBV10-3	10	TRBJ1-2	AISVLHYGYT
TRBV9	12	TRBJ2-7	ASSVATSGYEQY
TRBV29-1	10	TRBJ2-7	SVAGTGVEQY
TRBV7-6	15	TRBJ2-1	ASNGLAGVSSYNEQF
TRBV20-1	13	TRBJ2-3	SARDRRGGTDTQY
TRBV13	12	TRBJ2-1	ASSPRRGYNEQF
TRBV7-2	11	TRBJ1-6	ASSFHRDSPLH
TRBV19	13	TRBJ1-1	ASSRTTRWVTEAF
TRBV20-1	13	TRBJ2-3	SAQPRTRGIGTQY
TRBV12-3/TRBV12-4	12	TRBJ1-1	ASSLLGSGTEAF
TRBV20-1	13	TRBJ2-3	SAEVRRASTDTQY
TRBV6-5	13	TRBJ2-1	ASSYGGPSYNEQF
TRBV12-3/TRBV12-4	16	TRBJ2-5	ASSFDRAPGGAWETQY
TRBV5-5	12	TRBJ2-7	ASSEDSHSYEQY
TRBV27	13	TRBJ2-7	ASSLVAGKGYEQY
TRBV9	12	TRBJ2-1	ASSGKGSHNEQF
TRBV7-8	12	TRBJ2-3	ASSLEPFTDTQY
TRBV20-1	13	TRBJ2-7	SASTFSGLGDEQY
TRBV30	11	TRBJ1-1	AWSVARNTEAF
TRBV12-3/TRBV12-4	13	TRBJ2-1	ASKQGGRTYNEQF
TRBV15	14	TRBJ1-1	ATTGLNWGESTEAF
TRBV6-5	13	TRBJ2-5	ASSYSQGAYEAQY
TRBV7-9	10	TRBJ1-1	ASRGQTSEAF
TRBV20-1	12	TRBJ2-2	SAREGPNTGELF
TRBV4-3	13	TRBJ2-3	ASSDGTGHTDTQY
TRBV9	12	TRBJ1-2	ASSVAGGAYGYT
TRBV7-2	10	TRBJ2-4	ASSSQGYIQY
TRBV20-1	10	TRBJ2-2	SATRNTGELF
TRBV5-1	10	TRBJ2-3	ASSLDRDTQY
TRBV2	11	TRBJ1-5	ASKRTADQPQH
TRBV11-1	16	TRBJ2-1	ASTPFGGGDRRNNEQF
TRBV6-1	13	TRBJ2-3	ASMLPAGGRDTQY
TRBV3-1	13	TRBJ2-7	ACSPRGEQGVKQY
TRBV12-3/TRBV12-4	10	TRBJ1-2	ASSLGATDYT
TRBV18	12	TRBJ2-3	ASSAGTATDTQY
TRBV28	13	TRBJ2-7	ASSLTGDATYEQY
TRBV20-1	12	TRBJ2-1	SARGLGGTNEQF
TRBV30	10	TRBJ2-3	AWSARRDTQY
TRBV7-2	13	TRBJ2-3	ASSQGGVRTDTQY
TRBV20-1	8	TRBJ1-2	SATHYGYT
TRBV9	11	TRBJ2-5	ASSVFGAETQY
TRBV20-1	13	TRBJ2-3	SASPPGIGTDTQY
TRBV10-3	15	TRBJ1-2	AISLRTGGFLAYGYT
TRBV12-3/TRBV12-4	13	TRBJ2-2	ASSPRRGATGELF
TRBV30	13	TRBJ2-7	AWSTGLAGGPGQY